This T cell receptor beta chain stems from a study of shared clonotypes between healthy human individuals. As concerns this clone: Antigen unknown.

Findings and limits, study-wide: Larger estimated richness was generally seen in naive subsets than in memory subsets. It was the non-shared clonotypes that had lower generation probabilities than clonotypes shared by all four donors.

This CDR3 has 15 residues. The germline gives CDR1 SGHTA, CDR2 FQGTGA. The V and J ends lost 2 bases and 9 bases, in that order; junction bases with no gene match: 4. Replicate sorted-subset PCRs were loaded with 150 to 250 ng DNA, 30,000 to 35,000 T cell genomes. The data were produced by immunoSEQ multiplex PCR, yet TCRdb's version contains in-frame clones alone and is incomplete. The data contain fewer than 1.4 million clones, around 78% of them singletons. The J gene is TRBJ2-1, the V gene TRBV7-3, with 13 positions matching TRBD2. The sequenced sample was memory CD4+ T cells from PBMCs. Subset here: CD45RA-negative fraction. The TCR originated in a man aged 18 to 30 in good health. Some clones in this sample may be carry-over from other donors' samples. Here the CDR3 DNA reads TGTGCCAGCAGCTTATTACTAGCGGGAGGGGTTGAGCAGTTCTTC. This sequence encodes CASSLLLAGGVEQFF.